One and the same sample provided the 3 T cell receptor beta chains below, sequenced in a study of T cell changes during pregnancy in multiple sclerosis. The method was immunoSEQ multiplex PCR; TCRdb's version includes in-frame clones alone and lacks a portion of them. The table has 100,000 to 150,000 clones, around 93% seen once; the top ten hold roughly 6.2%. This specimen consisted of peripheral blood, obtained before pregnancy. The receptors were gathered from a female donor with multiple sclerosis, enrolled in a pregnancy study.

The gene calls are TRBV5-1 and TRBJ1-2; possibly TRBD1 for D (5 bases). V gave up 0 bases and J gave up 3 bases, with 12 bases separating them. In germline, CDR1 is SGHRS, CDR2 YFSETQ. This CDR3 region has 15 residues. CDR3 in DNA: TGCGCCAGCAGCTTGGTACAGGCCGGGCACTATGGCTACACCTTC. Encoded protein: CASSLVQAGHYGYTF.

The CDR3 region has the DNA TGTGCCATCCAAAACGGAGGAGAGCAGTTCTTC. This sequence encodes CAIQNGGEQFF. The chain couples TRBV25-1 to TRBJ2-1; TRBD2 might be the D (5 bases). CDR3 length equals 11 residues. V lost 10 bases and J 10 bases, leaving 14 bases between the germline ends. Germline CDR1 MGHDK, CDR2 SYGVNS.

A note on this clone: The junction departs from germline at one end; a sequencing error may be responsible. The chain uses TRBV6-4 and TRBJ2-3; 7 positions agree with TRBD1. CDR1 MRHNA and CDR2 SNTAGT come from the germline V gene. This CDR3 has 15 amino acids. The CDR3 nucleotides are TGTGCCAGCGGTGACGAAGGGGGCGCGACAGATACGCAGTATTTT. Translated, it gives CASGDEGGATDTQYF.